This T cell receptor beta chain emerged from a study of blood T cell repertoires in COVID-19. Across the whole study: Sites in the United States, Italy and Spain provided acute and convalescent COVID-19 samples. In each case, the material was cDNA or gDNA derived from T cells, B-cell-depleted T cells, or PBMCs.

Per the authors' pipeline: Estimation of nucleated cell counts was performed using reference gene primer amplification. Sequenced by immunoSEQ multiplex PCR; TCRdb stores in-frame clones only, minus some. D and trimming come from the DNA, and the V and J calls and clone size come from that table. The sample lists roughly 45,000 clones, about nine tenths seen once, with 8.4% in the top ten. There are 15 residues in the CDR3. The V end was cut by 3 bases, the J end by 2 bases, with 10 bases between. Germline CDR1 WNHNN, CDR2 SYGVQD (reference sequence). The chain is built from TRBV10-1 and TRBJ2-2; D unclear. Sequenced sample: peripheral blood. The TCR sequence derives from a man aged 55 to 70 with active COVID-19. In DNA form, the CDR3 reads TGCGCCAGCAGTGAAGAGAAAACTAACACCGGGGAGCTGTTTTTT. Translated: CASSEEKTNTGELFF.